These 9 T cell receptor beta chains were sequenced from one sample in a study of blood T cell repertoires in COVID-19. Profiling relied on immunoSEQ multiplex PCR, and the TCRdb table lists in-frame clones only, not all of them. This table has over 250,000 clones, 88% appearing once. Specimen: PBMCs or T cells enriched from blood (not recorded which). The receptors were sampled from a woman aged 25-40 years who had recovered from COVID-19.

J is TRBJ2-1 and V is TRBV28; TRBD2 might be the D (6 bases). Germline V gives CDR1 MDHEN, CDR2 SYDVKM. CDR3 length: 16 amino acids. The V and J ends lost 2 bases and 7 bases respectively, with 18 bases between them. CDR3 protein: CASSLGDFTTPNEQFF. The CDR3 nucleotides read TGTGCCAGCAGTTTAGGGGACTTTACAACCCCTAATGAGCAGTTCTTC.

CDR3 in DNA: TGTGCCAGCAGTGAAGAATATATAGGGACAGGGCGATCCTACGAGCAGTACTTC. Translation: CASSEEYIGTGRSYEQYF. The V call is TRBV6-1, the J call TRBJ2-7, with 9 bases fitting TRBD1. V was clipped by 1 base and J by 1 base; unmatched bases: 11. The CDR3 consists of 18 residues. CDR1 and CDR2 (germline): MNHNS, SASEGT.

This clone has only a few counts. The chain has TRBV3-1 (or the pseudogene TRBV3-2) and TRBJ2-7, with a possible D match to TRBD1 (6 bases). This CDR3 has 14 amino acids. The V gene's germline CDR1 is LGHDT and CDR2 YNNKEL (reference sequence). V shed 4 bases and J shed 1 base, with 11 bases lying between them. The CDR3 DNA reads as TGTGCCAGCAGCCTAACACAGGGTTCCTACGAGCAGTACTTC. Translation: CASSLTQGSYEQYF.

In this sample, this clone turned up a few times. The chain has TRBV10-2 and TRBJ1-5; 8 bases are a match to TRBD1. The germline CDR1 and CDR2 sequences are WSHSY and SAAADI. CDR3 length: 21 amino acids. V was clipped by 3 bases and J by 0 bases; unmatched bases: 19. In DNA, the CDR3 is TGCGCCAGCAGTGATCCCCCGCAGGGGGCATTGGAAGGAAATAGCAATCAGCCCCAGCATTTT. This gives the protein CASSDPPQGALEGNSNQPQHF.

The chain joins TRBV6-4 to TRBJ2-2; TRBD1 aligns across 9 bases. Per the germline V gene, CDR1 is MRHNA and CDR2 is SNTAGT. V trimming: 2 bases; J trimming: 6 bases; junction bases outside the gene matches: 1. The CDR3 has 14 amino acids. CDR3 in DNA: TGTGCCAGCAGTGACGGGACAGGGTCCGGGGAGCTGTTTTTT. Protein: CASSDGTGSGELFF.

The V gene is TRBV28, the J gene TRBJ1-4, with D uncertain. CDR1 MDHEN and CDR2 SYDVKM come from the germline V gene. Trimming shortened V by 8 bases and J by 7 bases, and 26 bases separated the two germline ends. This CDR3 region has 17 residues. CDR3: CASESRYQRASGEKLFF. CDR3 in DNA: TGTGCCAGCGAAAGTAGGTATCAGAGGGCAAGCGGTGAAAAACTGTTTTTT. Looking up the rest from reference TRBV28 and TRBJ1-4 gives the full variable domain: DVKVTQSSRYLVKRTGEKVFLECVQDMDHENMFWYRQDPGLGLRLIYFSYDVKMKEKGDIPEGYSVSREKKERFSLILESASTNQTSMYLCASESRYQRASGEKLFFGSGTQLSVL.

The rearrangement joins TRBV2 to TRBJ1-1; D is unclear. The CDR3 extends over 14 amino acids. Germline V gene data show CDR1 as SNHLY and CDR2 as FYNNEI. The V and J ends lost 3 bases and 1 base respectively, with 9 bases between them. CDR3 DNA sequence: TGTGCCAGCAGTGACATACAGACGAACACTGAAGCTTTCTTT. The encoded protein is CASSDIQTNTEAFF.

The rearrangement links TRBV5-1 to TRBJ2-5, with D possibly TRBD1 on 5 matching bases. V lost 0 bases and J lost 5, with 8 bases in between. Germline V lookup: CDR1 SGHRS, CDR2 YFSETQ. CDR3 length equals 13 residues. CDR3 loop: CASSLEGLETQYF. The DNA of the CDR3 is TGCGCCAGCAGCTTGGAGGGGCTGGAGACCCAGTACTTC.

The chain is built from TRBV3-1 (or the pseudogene TRBV3-2) and TRBJ2-7; 7 bases line up with TRBD2. This CDR3 region has 13 residues. V shed 8 bases, J shed 0 bases, and the junction held 4 bases outside the gene matches. CDR1 and CDR2 (germline): LGHDT, YNNKEL (reference sequence). CDR3 sequence reads: CASRDYFSYEQYF. CDR3 nucleotide sequence: TGTGCCAGCCGGGACTACTTCTCCTACGAGCAGTACTTC.